This T cell receptor (beta chain) was captured by sequencing in a study of blood T cell repertoires in COVID-19. Study details: T cells, B-cell-depleted T cells, or PBMCs supplied cDNA or gDNA.

The ends were cut back, 1 base at V and 0 bases at J, with 10 bases in the middle. The CDR3 has 16 amino acids. Per the germline V gene, CDR1 is SGHAT and CDR2 is FQNNGV. The authors' processing: Amplification of reference gene primers was used by the study to estimate nucleated cell counts. Sequenced by immunoSEQ multiplex PCR; TCRdb stores in-frame clones only, minus some. Clone size and V and J calls were adopted from that table, with D and trimming inferred from the DNA. The repertoire holds about 150,000 clones, 91% seen once, with over 0.45% in the top ten. This TCR derives from a man aged 50 or older with acute or convalescent COVID-19. The sample taken for sequencing was peripheral blood. The rearrangement uses TRBV11-2 and TRBJ1-3, with a possible D match to TRBD1 (5 bases). CDR3 sequence: CASSLVNQGSGNTIYF. In nucleotides, the CDR3 is TGTGCCAGCAGCTTAGTAAACCAGGGCTCTGGAAACACCATATATTTT.